A single sample is the source of the 17 T cell receptor beta chains below, sequenced in a study of radiation and T cells in renal cell carcinoma. The sample's time point: blood 2 weeks post-SBRT. Treatment in this sample: 15 Gy SBRT to primary tumor, nephrectomy 4 weeks later. Here immunoSEQ multiplex PCR was the method, and the copy in TCRdb shows in-frame clones only, minus some. The table lists tens of thousands of clones, 75% to 85% of them singletons. The source material was blood, sampled from a patient whose treatment included radiotherapy and nephrectomy. These receptors all come from an older woman with renal cell carcinoma.

In regard to this clone: Other DNA sequences in the sample encode the same CDR3. The rearrangement joins TRBV6-1 to TRBJ1-2, with D maybe TRBD1 (5 bases). The germline V gene encodes CDR1 MNHNS and CDR2 SASEGT. V lost 2 bases and J lost 6, with 13 bases in between. The CDR3 is 14 amino acids. CDR3 coding DNA: TGTGCCAGCAGTGAATCTGCCGGAGGGGATGGCTACACCTTC. It specifies CASSESAGGDGYTF.

This rearrangement joins TRBV15 to TRBJ1-4; 7 bases are a match to TRBD1. This CDR3 has 15 amino acids. Germline-derived CDR1 and CDR2 are LNHNV and YYDKDF (reference sequence). Trimming cost V 2 bases and J 4 bases; bases outside gene matches: 4. CDR3 sequence (DNA): TGTGCCACCAGCAGATCCGGGACAGATAATGAAAAACTGTTTTTT. Its protein product is CATSRSGTDNEKLFF.

The sample holds a few counts of this clone. The chain uses TRBV2 and TRBJ1-4, with TRBD1 matching over 8 bases. The CDR3 runs to 14 residues. Germline V gene sequence: CDR1 SNHLY, CDR2 FYNNEI. After removal of 7 bases from V and 8 bases from J, the junction contained 9 bases not matched to a gene. This chain's CDR3 is CASTTDRAGEKLFF. CDR3 coding DNA: TGTGCCAGCACTACGGACAGGGCGGGAGAAAAACTGTTTTTT. Filled out from reference TRBV2 and TRBJ1-4, the complete variable domain reads EPEVTQTPSHQVTQMGQEVILRCVPISNHLYFYWYRQILGQKVEFLVSFYNNEISEKSEIFDDQFSVERPDGSNFTLKIRSTKLEDSAMYFCASTTDRAGEKLFFGSGTQLSVL.

V gene TRBV9 combines with J gene TRBJ2-3; the match to TRBD2 covers 11 bases. This CDR3 contains 16 residues. The V and J ends lost 0 bases and 5 bases, in that order; junction bases with no gene match: 5. The germline CDR1 and CDR2 sequences are SGDLS and YYNGEE. The CDR3 DNA reads TGTGCCAGCAGCGTAGGGGAACTAGCGGGAGAAGATACGCAGTATTTT. Encoded protein: CASSVGELAGEDTQYF.

This sequence joins TRBV7-3 and TRBJ2-5; 9 bases match TRBD2. The CDR3 covers 15 residues. V lost 3 bases and J lost 2; bases outside the gene matches: 4. The germline V gene has CDR1 SGHTA and CDR2 FQGTGA. As DNA, the CDR3 is TGTGCCAGCAGCTTTGTAGCGGGGGTACAAGAGACCCAGTACTTC. It yields the protein CASSFVAGVQETQYF.

The rearrangement joins TRBV2 to TRBJ1-2; the D is unclear. CDR3 size: 13 residues. V was trimmed by 2 bases and J by 0 bases, leaving 4 bases between them. Per germline, CDR1 SNHLY and CDR2 FYNNEI. CDR3 loop: CASSERSNYGYTF. Written as DNA, the CDR3 is TGTGCCAGCAGTGAAAGGTCTAACTATGGCTACACCTTC.

The chain is built from TRBV5-4 and TRBJ2-3; D is perhaps TRBD2 (5 bases). V shed 0 bases and J shed 3 bases, with 14 bases lying between them. The germline gives CDR1 SGHNT, CDR2 YYREEE (reference sequence). The CDR3 is 16 amino acids. The CDR3 nucleotides read TGTGCCAGCAGCTTGGTGGGGAGAGGTGGGACAGATACGCAGTATTTT. Translation: CASSLVGRGGTDTQYF.

This chain connects TRBV9 to TRBJ2-1, with a weak D call TRBD1 (6 bases). The V gene lost 5 bases and the J gene lost 7 bases, with 22 bases spanning the gap. Germline CDR1 is SGDLS and CDR2 is YYNGEE. The CDR3 contains 16 residues. The CDR3 here is CASSFTLTGLLNEQFF. The CDR3, as DNA: TGTGCCAGCAGTTTTACCCTCACAGGGCTGCTAAATGAGCAGTTCTTC. Together with reference TRBV9 and TRBJ2-1, the CDR3 gives the full variable domain: DSGVTQTPKHLITATGQRVTLRCSPRSGDLSVYWYQQSLDQGLQFLIQYYNGEERAKGNILERFSAQQFPDLHSELNLSSLELGDSALYFCASSFTLTGLLNEQFFGPGTRLTVL.

The chain joins TRBV10-3 to TRBJ2-5; 7 nucleotides line up with TRBD2. This CDR3 has 16 residues. The V segment lost 4 bases and the J segment 2 bases; nucleotides outside the gene matches: 10. CDR1 is ENHRY, CDR2 SYGVKD, per germline. CDR3 in DNA: TGTGCCATCAGTGGCGGCGCGGGAGTTAGTCAAGAGACCCAGTACTTC. Amino acids: CAISGGAGVSQETQYF.

This clone has only a few counts. This chain uses TRBV30 with TRBJ1-5; no clear D. The V end lost 0 bases, the J end lost 4 bases, and 7 bases lay between the germline ends. The CDR3 sequence is 13 residues long. Germline values: CDR1 GTSNPN, CDR2 SVGIG (reference sequence). The CDR3 DNA sequence: TGTGCCTGGAGTGTACATCGGAATCAGCCCCAGCATTTT. Residues: CAWSVHRNQPQHF. Using reference TRBV30 and TRBJ1-5 for the parts outside the CDR3, the full variable domain is SQTIHQWPATLVQPVGSPLSLECTVEGTSNPNLYWYRQAAGRGLQLLFYSVGIGQISSEVPQNLSASRPQDRQFILSSKKLLLSDSGFYLCAWSVHRNQPQHFGDGTRLSIL.

V usage is TRBV6-5 and J usage is TRBJ1-5, with TRBD1 matching 8 bases. Trimming cost V 4 bases and J 6 bases; bases outside gene matches: 8. CDR1 and CDR2 from the germline V gene are MNHEY and SVGAGI. The CDR3 covers 15 residues. The CDR3 here is CASSLNDRGGQPQHF. In nucleotides, the CDR3 is TGTGCCAGCAGTTTGAATGACAGGGGAGGTCAGCCCCAGCATTTT.

This clone was picked up a small number of times. This sequence joins TRBV6-5 and TRBJ2-1, with D possibly TRBD1 on 6 matching bases. There are 14 residues in the CDR3. V lost 5 bases and J 8 bases, leaving 16 bases between the germline ends. From germline, CDR1 is MNHEY and CDR2 SVGAGI. CDR3 bases: TGTGCCAGCAGTAGTACAGGGCTTTCGGATGAGCAGTTCTTC. Translation: CASSSTGLSDEQFF.

The rearrangement links TRBV2 to TRBJ2-5; D perhaps matches TRBD1 (6 bases). CDR1 is SNHLY and CDR2 is FYNNEI in the germline V gene. This CDR3 contains 14 residues. Trimming left V 5 bases short and J 1 base short, with 11 bases between. CDR3 sequence: CASSPTGFQETQYF. CDR3 DNA sequence: TGTGCCAGCAGTCCTACAGGGTTCCAAGAGACCCAGTACTTC. The whole variable domain, filled in from reference TRBV2 and TRBJ2-5, reads EPEVTQTPSHQVTQMGQEVILRCVPISNHLYFYWYRQILGQKVEFLVSFYNNEISEKSEIFDDQFSVERPDGSNFTLKIRSTKLEDSAMYFCASSPTGFQETQYFGPGTRLLVL.

The gene calls are TRBV5-1 and TRBJ2-3; D perhaps matches TRBD1 (5 bases). Germline V gene sequence: CDR1 SGHRS, CDR2 YFSETQ. This CDR3 spans 15 amino acids. The V end was cut by 0 bases, the J end by 3 bases, with 11 bases between. CDR3 in amino acids: CASSLGGRETDTQYF. CDR3 nucleotide sequence: TGCGCCAGCAGCTTGGGGGGCAGGGAAACAGATACGCAGTATTTT.

The chain employs TRBV9 and TRBJ2-7, with 7 positions matching TRBD1. Germline V gene sequence: CDR1 SGDLS, CDR2 YYNGEE. V lost 0 bases, J lost 3 bases, and 3 bases stayed unmatched. The CDR3 loop spans 14 amino acids. The CDR3 bases are TGTGCCAGCAGCGTAGCTACAGGGGACTACGAGCAGTACTTC. Its protein is CASSVATGDYEQYF. Variable domain in full (rest from reference TRBV9 and TRBJ2-7): DSGVTQTPKHLITATGQRVTLRCSPRSGDLSVYWYQQSLDQGLQFLIQYYNGEERAKGNILERFSAQQFPDLHSELNLSSLELGDSALYFCASSVATGDYEQYFGPGTRLTVT.

The gene calls are TRBV4-2 and TRBJ1-1, with a weak D call TRBD1 (5 bases). The germline gives CDR1 LGHNA, CDR2 YNFKEQ. Trimming took 5 bases from V and 5 from J, leaving 21 bases between them. The CDR3 loop spans 16 amino acids. The CDR3 loop is CASSSPSGYPGTEAFF. The DNA for the CDR3 is TGTGCCAGCAGCTCCCCGTCAGGGTACCCCGGGACTGAAGCTTTCTTT.

V is TRBV7-9 and J is TRBJ2-7; D is unresolved. CDR1 is SEHNR and CDR2 is FQNEAQ in the germline V gene (reference sequence). The ends were cut back, 3 bases at V and 6 bases at J, with 12 bases in the middle. The CDR3 spans 13 residues. CDR3 region: CASSLSAALEQYF. The CDR3 nucleotides read TGTGCCAGCAGCTTGAGCGCTGCCCTCGAGCAGTACTTC. The full variable domain, with the rest looked up from reference TRBV7-9 and TRBJ2-7, is DTGVSQNPRHKITKRGQNVTFRCDPISEHNRLYWYRQTLGQGPEFLTYFQNEAQLEKSRLLSDRFSAERPKGSFSTLEIQRTEQGDSAMYLCASSLSAALEQYFGPGTRLTVT.